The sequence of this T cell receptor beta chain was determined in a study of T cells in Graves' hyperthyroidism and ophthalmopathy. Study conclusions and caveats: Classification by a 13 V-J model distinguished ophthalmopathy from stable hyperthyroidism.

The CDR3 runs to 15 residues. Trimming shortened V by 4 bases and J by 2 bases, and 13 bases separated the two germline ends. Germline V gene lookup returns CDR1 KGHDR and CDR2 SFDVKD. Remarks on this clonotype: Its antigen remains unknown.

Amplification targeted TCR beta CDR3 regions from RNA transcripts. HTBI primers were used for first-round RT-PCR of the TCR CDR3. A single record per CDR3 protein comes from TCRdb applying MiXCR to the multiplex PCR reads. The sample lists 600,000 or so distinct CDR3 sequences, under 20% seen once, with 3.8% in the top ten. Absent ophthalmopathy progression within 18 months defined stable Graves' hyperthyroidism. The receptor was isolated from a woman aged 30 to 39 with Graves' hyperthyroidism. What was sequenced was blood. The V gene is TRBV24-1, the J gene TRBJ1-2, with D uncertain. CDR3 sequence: CATSDPHGSNYGYTF. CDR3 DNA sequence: TGTGCCACCAGTGACCCTCATGGGTCGAACTATGGCTACACCTTC.